Listed below are T cell receptor beta chains from one sample, sequenced in a study of cytomegalovirus exposure and HLA in healthy donors. Only in-frame clones appear in the TCRdb table, and some are missing; sequencing was by immunoSEQ multiplex PCR. Among 95,000 to 150,000 clones listed, roughly 80% were seen once. Sequencing input: PBMCs. These TCRs come from a young man in good health and CMV-seronegative. Both conserved end residues are part of each CDR3. The D gene is left open where the match is weak. For some rows the clone size is stated as once, few or many, or as a class when expanded; others skip it.

cdr3_length	clone_size	d_call	j_call	v_call	cdr3_aa	cdr3_nt
11	.	.	TRBJ2-1	TRBV19	CASTRGTEQFF	TGTGCCAGTACCCGGGGTACTGAGCAGTTCTTC
16	.	.	TRBJ2-7	TRBV5-1	CASSLEPAGQLYEQYF	TGCGCCAGCAGCTTGGAACCCGCGGGACAGCTCTACGAGCAGTACTTC
15	.	.	TRBJ1-6	TRBV6-5	CASSYGQILNSPLHF	TGTGCCAGCAGTTACGGACAGATCCTTAATTCACCCCTCCACTTT
15	.	.	TRBJ2-5	TRBV10-2	CASSDKGGASETQYF	TGCGCCAGCAGTGATAAAGGGGGGGCCTCAGAGACCCAGTACTTC
14	.	.	TRBJ2-5	TRBV6-5	CASTLTGEQETQYF	TGTGCCAGCACCCTTACGGGGGAACAAGAGACCCAGTACTTC
14	.	.	TRBJ2-5	TRBV2	CAIPEKGYQETQYF	TGTGCCATTCCGGAGAAAGGTTACCAAGAGACCCAGTACTTC
17	.	.	TRBJ2-5	TRBV5-5	CASTSTARQGGKETQYF	TGTGCCAGCACCTCTACCGCCCGTCAGGGAGGAAAGGAGACCCAGTACTTC
15	once	.	TRBJ1-6	TRBV14	CASSLAGLPASPLHF	TGTGCCAGCAGCCTGGCGGGTCTTCCGGCCTCACCCCTCCACTTT
13	few	.	TRBJ1-2	TRBV14	CASSDLTGWGYTF	TGTGCCAGCAGCGATCTTACAGGGTGGGGCTACACCTTC
16	.	TRBD1	TRBJ2-7	TRBV10-3	CAISASRGQGVGEQYF	TGTGCCATCAGCGCTTCGCGAGGACAGGGGGTTGGCGAGCAGTACTTC
13	.	.	TRBJ1-4	TRBV6-5	CASSSGGHEKLFF	TGTGCCAGCAGTTCCGGCGGGCATGAAAAACTGTTTTTT
14	.	TRBD1	TRBJ2-7	TRBV30	CAWSVGRGRKEQYF	TGTGCCTGGAGTGTGGGCAGGGGGCGTAAAGAGCAGTACTTC
15	.	TRBD2	TRBJ2-1	TRBV9	CASSVGAGGSGEQFF	TGTGCCAGCAGCGTAGGAGCGGGGGGCTCCGGGGAGCAGTTCTTC
15	.	.	TRBJ1-4	TRBV19	CASSGRTRANEKLFF	TGTGCCAGTAGTGGGAGGACAAGGGCTAATGAAAAACTGTTTTTT
16	.	.	TRBJ1-5	TRBV2	CASSGSRFLTNQPQHF	TGTGCCAGCAGTGGATCCAGGTTTCTTACGAATCAGCCCCAGCATTTT
14	.	TRBD1	TRBJ1-6	TRBV5-4	CASSLQGNNSPLHF	TGTGCCAGCAGCCTACAGGGGAATAATTCACCCCTCCACTTT
16	.	.	TRBJ1-5	TRBV15	CATSRDITGSNQPQHF	TGTGCCACCAGCAGAGATATAACAGGTAGCAATCAGCCCCAGCATTTT
13	.	TRBD2	TRBJ2-7	TRBV2	CASSDVAGSEQYF	TGTGCCAGCAGTGATGTAGCGGGGTCCGAGCAGTACTTC
15	.	TRBD2	TRBJ2-1	TRBV27	CASSLTGGETNEQFF	TGTGCCAGCAGTTTAACCGGGGGGGAAACTAATGAGCAGTTCTTC
15	.	.	TRBJ1-1	TRBV6-5	CASRAGPIKNTEAFF	TGTGCCAGCAGGGCGGGACCGATCAAGAACACTGAAGCTTTCTTT
15	.	.	TRBJ1-1	TRBV2	CASSAERWGGTEAFF	TGTGCCAGCAGCGCGGAGCGATGGGGCGGCACTGAAGCTTTCTTT
17	.	.	TRBJ2-6	TRBV5-1	CASSSYPVNSGANVLTF	TGCGCCAGCAGTTCATATCCAGTCAACTCTGGGGCCAACGTCCTGACTTTC
14	once	.	TRBJ1-3	TRBV4-1	CASSQDRGGNTIYF	TGCGCCAGCAGCCAAGATAGAGGAGGAAACACCATATATTTT
14	once	TRBD1	TRBJ1-5	TRBV19	CASRRQGNNQPQHF	TGTGCCAGTAGGCGACAGGGCAACAATCAGCCCCAGCATTTT
15	.	.	TRBJ1-4	TRBV11-2	CASSFSRGQREKLFF	TGTGCCAGCAGCTTTTCTCGAGGGCAGAGGGAAAAACTGTTTTTT
17	.	TRBD2	TRBJ2-1	TRBV2	CASSETGFERGRDEQFF	TGTGCCAGCAGTGAAACGGGTTTTGAGCGGGGTAGGGATGAGCAGTTCTTC
11	.	.	TRBJ1-1	TRBV10-2	CASSESAGAFF	TGCGCCAGCAGTGAGTCTGCGGGGGCTTTCTTT
16	.	TRBD2	TRBJ2-3	TRBV19	CASSASGGMGTDTQYF	TGTGCCAGTAGCGCCTCGGGGGGGATGGGAACAGATACGCAGTATTTT
15	.	TRBD1	TRBJ2-7	TRBV28	CASTLSRDSLNEQYF	TGTGCCAGCACTCTCTCCCGGGACAGTTTAAACGAGCAGTACTTC
12	.	.	TRBJ2-2	TRBV28	CASSFSSGELFF	TGTGCCAGCAGTTTTTCTTCGGGGGAGCTGTTTTTT
12	.	.	TRBJ2-7	TRBV6-4	CASSCESYEQYF	TGTGCCAGCAGTTGCGAATCCTACGAGCAGTACTTC
15	.	TRBD2	TRBJ2-1	TRBV9	CASSATSGLGNEQFF	TGTGCCAGCAGCGCGACTAGCGGGTTAGGTAATGAGCAGTTCTTC
16	.	.	TRBJ1-2	TRBV27	CASSSLRGSANYGYTF	TGTGCCAGCAGTTCCCTGAGGGGGTCAGCTAACTATGGCTACACCTTC
12	.	.	TRBJ2-2	TRBV9	CASSVRTGELFF	TGTGCCAGCAGCGTGAGGACCGGGGAGCTGTTTTTT
15	.	TRBD2	TRBJ2-1	TRBV6-5	CASRAGAADYNEQFF	TGTGCCAGCAGGGCGGGAGCTGCGGACTACAATGAGCAGTTCTTC
16	.	TRBD2	TRBJ2-7	TRBV19	CASSTFHGMGGDEQYF	TGTGCCAGTAGTACCTTTCACGGGATGGGGGGGGACGAGCAGTACTTC
18	.	TRBD2	TRBJ2-3	TRBV9	CASSVAGLSGGSLDTQYF	TGTGCCAGCAGCGTAGCCGGGCTTAGCGGGGGATCCTTGGATACGCAGTATTTT
19	.	TRBD1	TRBJ1-2	TRBV4-3	CASSQDLRTGGGGLDGYTF	TGCGCCAGCAGCCAAGATTTGAGGACAGGGGGCGGGGGGCTAGATGGCTACACCTTC
13	.	TRBD1	TRBJ1-2	TRBV6-5	CASRGQETYGYTF	TGTGCCAGCAGGGGACAGGAGACCTATGGCTACACCTTC
16	.	TRBD1	TRBJ2-5	TRBV9	CASSAATGAGGETQYF	TGTGCCAGCAGCGCAGCGACAGGGGCGGGCGGAGAGACCCAGTACTTC
11	once	TRBD1	TRBJ2-7	TRBV29-1	CSVATGDEQYF	TGCAGCGTCGCGACAGGGGACGAGCAGTACTTC
16	.	TRBD1	TRBJ2-2	TRBV14	CASSRIGTANTGELFF	TGTGCCAGCAGCCGTATCGGGACAGCGAACACCGGGGAGCTGTTTTTT